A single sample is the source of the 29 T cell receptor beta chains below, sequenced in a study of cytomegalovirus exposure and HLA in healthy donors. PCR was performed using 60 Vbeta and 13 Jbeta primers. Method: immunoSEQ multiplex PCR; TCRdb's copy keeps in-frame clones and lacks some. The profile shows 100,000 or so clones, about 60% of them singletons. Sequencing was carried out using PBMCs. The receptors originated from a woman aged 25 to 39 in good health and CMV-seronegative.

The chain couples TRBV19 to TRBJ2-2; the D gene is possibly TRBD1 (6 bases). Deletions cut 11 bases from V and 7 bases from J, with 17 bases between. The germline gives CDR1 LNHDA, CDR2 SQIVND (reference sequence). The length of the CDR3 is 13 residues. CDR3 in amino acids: CALRGFMGGELFF. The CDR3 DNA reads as TGTGCCCTTAGGGGGTTTATGGGCGGGGAGCTGTTTTTT.

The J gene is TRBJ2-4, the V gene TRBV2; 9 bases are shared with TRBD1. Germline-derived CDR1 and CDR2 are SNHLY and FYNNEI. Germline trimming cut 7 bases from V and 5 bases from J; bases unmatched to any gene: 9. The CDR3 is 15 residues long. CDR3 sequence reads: CASKRQGGFENIQYF. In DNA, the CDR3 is TGTGCCAGCAAGCGACAGGGGGGATTTGAAAACATTCAGTACTTC.

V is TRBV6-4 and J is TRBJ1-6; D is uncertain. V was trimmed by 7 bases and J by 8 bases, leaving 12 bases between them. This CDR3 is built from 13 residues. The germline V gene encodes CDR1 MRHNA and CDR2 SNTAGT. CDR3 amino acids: CASNGGDHSPLHF. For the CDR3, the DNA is TGTGCCAGCAACGGCGGAGATCATTCACCCCTCCACTTT.

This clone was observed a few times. The CDR3 reads CASSYSDRENGYTF. The CDR3 coding sequence is TGTGCCAGCAGTTACTCAGACAGGGAGAATGGCTACACCTTC. The chain combines TRBV6-5 with TRBJ1-2; the match to TRBD1 covers 7 bases. The trim removed 0 bases at V and 6 bases at J, leaving 4 bases unmatched. Germline V lookup: CDR1 MNHEY, CDR2 SVGAGI. This CDR3 contains 14 residues.

CDR3 sequence reads: CASSFQKRDRLHTQYF. The CDR3 DNA reads TGTGCCAGCAGTTTCCAAAAGCGGGACCGCCTCCATACGCAGTATTTT. The chain couples TRBV27 to TRBJ2-3; TRBD2 agrees at 7 bases. This CDR3 comprises 16 residues. Per germline, CDR1 MNHEY and CDR2 SMNVEV (reference sequence). V was pared by 3 bases and J by 7 bases, with 13 bases of the junction left unmatched.

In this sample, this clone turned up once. The CDR3 protein is CASSLGAGVNQPQHF. The DNA of the CDR3 is TGTGCCAGCAGCCTGGGTGCGGGAGTCAATCAGCCCCAGCATTTT. The chain is built from TRBV7-9 and TRBJ1-5; D gene unclear. This CDR3 contains 15 residues. V lost 5 bases to trimming and J lost 3 bases, with 14 bases between them. CDR1 SEHNR and CDR2 FQNEAQ come from the germline V gene (reference sequence). Together with reference TRBV7-9 and TRBJ1-5, the CDR3 gives the full variable domain: DTGVSQNPRHKITKRGQNVTFRCDPISEHNRLYWYRQTLGQGPEFLTYFQNEAQLEKSRLLSDRFSAERPKGSFSTLEIQRTEQGDSAMYLCASSLGAGVNQPQHFGDGTRLSIL.

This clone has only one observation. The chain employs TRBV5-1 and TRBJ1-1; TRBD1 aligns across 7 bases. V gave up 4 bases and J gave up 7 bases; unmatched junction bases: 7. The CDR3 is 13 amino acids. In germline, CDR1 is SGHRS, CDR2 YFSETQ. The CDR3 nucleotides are TGCGCCAGCAGCCGATCAGGGGGTAATGAAGCTTTCTTT. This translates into CASSRSGGNEAFF.

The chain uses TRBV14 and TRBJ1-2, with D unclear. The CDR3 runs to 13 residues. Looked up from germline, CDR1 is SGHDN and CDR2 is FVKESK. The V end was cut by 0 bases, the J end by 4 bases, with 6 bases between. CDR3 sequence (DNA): TGTGCCAGCAGCCAAGACCCCGGCTATGGCTACACCTTC. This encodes CASSQDPGYGYTF.

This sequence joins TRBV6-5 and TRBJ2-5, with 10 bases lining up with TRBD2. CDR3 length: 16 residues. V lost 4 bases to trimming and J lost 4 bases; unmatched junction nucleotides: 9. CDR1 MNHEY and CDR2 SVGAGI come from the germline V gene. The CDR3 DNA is TGTGCCAGCAGTTCCCCGAGCGGGAGGGCCGGAGAGACCCAGTACTTC. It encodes CASSSPSGRAGETQYF.

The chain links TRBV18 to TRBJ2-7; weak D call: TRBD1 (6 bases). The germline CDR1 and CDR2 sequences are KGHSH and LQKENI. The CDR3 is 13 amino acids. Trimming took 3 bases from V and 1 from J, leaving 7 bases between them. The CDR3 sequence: CASSPGQSYEQYF. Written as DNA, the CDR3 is TGTGCCAGCTCACCCGGACAGTCCTACGAGCAGTACTTC.

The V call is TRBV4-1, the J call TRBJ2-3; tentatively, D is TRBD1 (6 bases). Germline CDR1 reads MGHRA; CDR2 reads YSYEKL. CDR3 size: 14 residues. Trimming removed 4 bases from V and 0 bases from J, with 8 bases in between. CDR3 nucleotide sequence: TGCGCCAGCAGCCTCGACAGGAGCACAGATACGCAGTATTTT. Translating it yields CASSLDRSTDTQYF.

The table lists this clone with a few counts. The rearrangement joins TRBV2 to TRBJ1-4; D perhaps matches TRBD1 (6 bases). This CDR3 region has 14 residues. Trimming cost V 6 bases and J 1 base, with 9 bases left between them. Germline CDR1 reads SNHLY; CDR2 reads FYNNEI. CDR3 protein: CASRLQGTNEKLFF. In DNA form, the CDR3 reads TGTGCCAGCAGGCTACAGGGAACTAATGAAAAACTGTTTTTT.

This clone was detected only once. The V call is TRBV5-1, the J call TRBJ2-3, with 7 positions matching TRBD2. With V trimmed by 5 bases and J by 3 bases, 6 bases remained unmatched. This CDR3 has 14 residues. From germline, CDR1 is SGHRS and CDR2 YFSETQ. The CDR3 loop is CASREERGTDTQYF. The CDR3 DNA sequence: TGCGCCAGCAGGGAGGAGCGGGGAACAGATACGCAGTATTTT.

CDR3 amino acids: CAIRGQGSETQYF. CDR3 nucleotide sequence: TGTGCCATCAGGGGACAGGGGTCGGAGACCCAGTACTTC. This chain connects TRBV10-3 to TRBJ2-5; 10 bases fit TRBD1. V trimming: 6 bases; J trimming: 5 bases; junction bases outside the gene matches: 3. Germline values: CDR1 ENHRY, CDR2 SYGVKD. This CDR3 contains 13 residues.

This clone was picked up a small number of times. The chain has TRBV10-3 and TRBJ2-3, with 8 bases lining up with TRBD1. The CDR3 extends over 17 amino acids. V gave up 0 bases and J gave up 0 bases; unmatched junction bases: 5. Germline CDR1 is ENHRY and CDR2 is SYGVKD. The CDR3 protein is CAISESGQGASTDTQYF. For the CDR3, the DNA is TGTGCCATCAGTGAGTCGGGCCAGGGGGCTAGCACAGATACGCAGTATTTT.

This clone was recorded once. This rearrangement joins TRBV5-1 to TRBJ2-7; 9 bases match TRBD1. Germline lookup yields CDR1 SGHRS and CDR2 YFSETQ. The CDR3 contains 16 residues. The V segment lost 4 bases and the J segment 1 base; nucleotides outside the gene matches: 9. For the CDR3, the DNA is TGCGCCAGCAGCATCCAAGGGACAGGGATATCCTACGAGCAGTACTTC. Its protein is CASSIQGTGISYEQYF.

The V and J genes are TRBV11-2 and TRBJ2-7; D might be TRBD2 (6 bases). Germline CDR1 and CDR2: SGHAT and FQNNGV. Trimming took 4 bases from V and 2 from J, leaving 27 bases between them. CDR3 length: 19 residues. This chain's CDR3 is CASSSDSPGLLTLAYEQYF. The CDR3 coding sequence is TGTGCCAGCAGCTCCGACTCTCCGGGACTTCTCACGCTTGCCTACGAGCAGTACTTC.

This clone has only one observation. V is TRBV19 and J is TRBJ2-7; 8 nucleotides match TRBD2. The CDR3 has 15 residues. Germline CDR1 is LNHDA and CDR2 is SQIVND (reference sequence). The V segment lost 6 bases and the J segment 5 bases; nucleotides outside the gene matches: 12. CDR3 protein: CASRPGASGFNEQYF. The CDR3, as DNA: TGTGCCAGTAGGCCCGGCGCTAGCGGGTTTAACGAGCAGTACTTC.

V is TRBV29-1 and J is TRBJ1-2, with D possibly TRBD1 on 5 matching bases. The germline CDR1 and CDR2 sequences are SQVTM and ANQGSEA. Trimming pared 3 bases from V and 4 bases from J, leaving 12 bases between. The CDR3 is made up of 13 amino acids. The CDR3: CSVERGVGYGYTF. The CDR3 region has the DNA TGCAGCGTTGAGCGGGGGGTGGGCTATGGCTACACCTTC.

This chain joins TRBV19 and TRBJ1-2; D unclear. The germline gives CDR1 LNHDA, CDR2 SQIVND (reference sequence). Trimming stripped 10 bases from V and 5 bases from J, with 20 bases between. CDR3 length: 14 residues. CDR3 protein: CAILSTRSVYGYTF. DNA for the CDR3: TGTGCCATACTTTCGACCAGGTCCGTATATGGCTACACCTTC.

The chain's CDR3 is CASSDLAGGSYEQYF. CDR3 coding DNA: TGTGCCAGCAGTGATCTGGCAGGGGGCTCCTACGAGCAGTACTTC. This chain connects TRBV2 to TRBJ2-7; TRBD1 matches at 7 bases. This CDR3 region has 15 residues. Germline CDR1 SNHLY, CDR2 FYNNEI. V lost 3 bases, J lost 0 bases, and 5 bases stayed unmatched.

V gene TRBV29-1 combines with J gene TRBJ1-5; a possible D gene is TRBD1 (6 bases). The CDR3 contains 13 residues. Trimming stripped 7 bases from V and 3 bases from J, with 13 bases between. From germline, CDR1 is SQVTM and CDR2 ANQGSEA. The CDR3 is CSATGQHNQPQHF. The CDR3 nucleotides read TGCAGCGCTACAGGACAGCACAATCAGCCCCAGCATTTT.

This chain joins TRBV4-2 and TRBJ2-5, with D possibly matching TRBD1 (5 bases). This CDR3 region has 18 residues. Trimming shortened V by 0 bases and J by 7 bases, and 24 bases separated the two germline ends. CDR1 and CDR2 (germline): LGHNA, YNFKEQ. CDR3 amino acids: CASSQDRPKGVYVGTQYF. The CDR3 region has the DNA TGTGCCAGCAGCCAAGATAGGCCGAAAGGGGTTTATGTAGGGACCCAGTACTTC.

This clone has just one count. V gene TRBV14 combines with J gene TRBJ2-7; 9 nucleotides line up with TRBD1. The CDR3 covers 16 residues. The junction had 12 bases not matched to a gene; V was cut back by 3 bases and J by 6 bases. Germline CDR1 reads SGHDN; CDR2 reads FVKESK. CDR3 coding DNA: TGTGCCAGCAGCCAGGCTACCGGGACAGGGCGCCGCGAGCAGTACTTC. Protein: CASSQATGTGRREQYF.

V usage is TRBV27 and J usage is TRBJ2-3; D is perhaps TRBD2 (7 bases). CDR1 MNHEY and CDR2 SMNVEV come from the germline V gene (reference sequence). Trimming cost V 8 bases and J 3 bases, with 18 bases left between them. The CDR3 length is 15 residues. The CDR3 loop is CASQIRGARTDTQYF. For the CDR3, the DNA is TGTGCCAGCCAAATTCGGGGGGCTAGAACAGATACGCAGTATTTT.

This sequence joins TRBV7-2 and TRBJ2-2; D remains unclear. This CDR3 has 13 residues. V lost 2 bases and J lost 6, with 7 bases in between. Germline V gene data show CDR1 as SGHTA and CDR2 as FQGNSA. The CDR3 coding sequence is TGTGCCAGCAGCTTAACTGGTGCCGGGGAGCTGTTTTTT. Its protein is CASSLTGAGELFF.

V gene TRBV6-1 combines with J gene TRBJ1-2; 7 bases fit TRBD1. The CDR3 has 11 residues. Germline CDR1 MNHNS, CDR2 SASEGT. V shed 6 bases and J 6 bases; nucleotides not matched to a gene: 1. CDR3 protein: CASRTGHGYTF. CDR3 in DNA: TGTGCCAGCAGGACAGGGCATGGCTACACCTTC.

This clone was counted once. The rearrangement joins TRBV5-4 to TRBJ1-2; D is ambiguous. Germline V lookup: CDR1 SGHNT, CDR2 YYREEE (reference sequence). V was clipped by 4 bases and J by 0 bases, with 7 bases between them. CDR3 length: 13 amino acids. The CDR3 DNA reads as TGTGCCAGCAGCGTTGGCCCTAACTATGGCTACACCTTC. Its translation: CASSVGPNYGYTF.

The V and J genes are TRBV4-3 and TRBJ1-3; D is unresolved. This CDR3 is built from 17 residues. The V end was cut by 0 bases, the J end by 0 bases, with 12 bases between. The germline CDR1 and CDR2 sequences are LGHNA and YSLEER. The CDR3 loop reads CASSQDRRPSSGNTIYF. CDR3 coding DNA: TGCGCCAGCAGCCAAGACCGACGGCCTAGCTCTGGAAACACCATATATTTT.